This T cell receptor beta chain appears in the sequencing data of a study of blood T cell repertoires in COVID-19 (TCRdb year 2020). Notes on the research overall: Collaborator samples came from the United States, Italy and Spain and covered acute and convalescent phases of COVID-19. The repertoires were made available in a free public database intended to serve as a resource for research on the immune response to SARS-CoV-2. The sample metadata nearly always contained a de-identified subject ID, COVID-19 status, age in years and sex. HLA class I and class II types, where available, came from metadata supplied by the sample provider rather than from assay-based typing. The material from the prospective study consisted of cDNA or gDNA derived from T cells, B-cell-depleted T cells, or PBMCs. The samples were drawn from the first 160 participants of the ongoing ImmuneRACE study and from more than 1,000 subjects provided by 6 global collaborators. Subjects who had been exposed to COVID-19, were actively infected with it, or had recovered from it provided the deeply sampled blood TCRbeta repertoires that made up the dataset.

As concerns this clone: The clone's antigen remains unknown. There are no base qualities to consult, and no much larger clone falls within one base.

General findings and caveats noted by the study authors: Clinical and demographic metadata were provided uncurated, with the amount varying by source and participant.

Whole blood was collected in K2EDTA tubes by collaborating institutions according to the institutions' own protocols. Collaborator samples were shipped for TCRbeta analysis as frozen whole blood, isolated PBMCs, or DNA extracted from either sample type. TCRbeta CDR3 regions were amplified from genomic DNA by means of the immunoSEQ Assay, a bias-controlled multiplex PCR. For the original study's pipeline: The number of nucleated cells in each sample was estimated by amplification of reference gene primers within the assay. To quantify the absolute abundance of each unique TCRbeta CDR3 rearrangement, sequence reads were collapsed and filtered. Productive Simpson clonality was computed per sample as the square root of Simpson's diversity index over productive rearrangements. As stored in TCRdb, this immuneACCESS dataset retains in-frame rearrangements with V and J assigned. A fraction of the clones does not appear; measured against another copy, unresolved V genes explain less than half of the discrepancy, and the remainder lacks a known reason. The DNA was the basis for D and trimming; V, J and clone size are from that table. This sample holds over 75,000 clones; around 90% were observed only once. Around 1.5% of the sample goes to the ten largest clones.

The CDR3 spans 16 residues, from the cysteine through the phenylalanine. The CDR3 DNA has 48 bases and is translated from base 1. The germline V gene yields MGHRA for CDR1 and YSYEKL for CDR2. V is pruned by 0 bases and J by 8 bases, leaving 12 bases of the junction without a gene match. Sequencing was performed on peripheral blood. This TCR came from a human donor with active COVID-19. The donor label of this sample is uncertain. Recombination linked TRBV4-1 to TRBJ1-2, with 7 bases matching TRBD1. The CDR3 region reads CASSQEPQTGIDGYTF. The DNA sequence reads TGCGCCAGCAGCCAAGAGCCACAGACAGGGATCGACGGCTACACCTTC.